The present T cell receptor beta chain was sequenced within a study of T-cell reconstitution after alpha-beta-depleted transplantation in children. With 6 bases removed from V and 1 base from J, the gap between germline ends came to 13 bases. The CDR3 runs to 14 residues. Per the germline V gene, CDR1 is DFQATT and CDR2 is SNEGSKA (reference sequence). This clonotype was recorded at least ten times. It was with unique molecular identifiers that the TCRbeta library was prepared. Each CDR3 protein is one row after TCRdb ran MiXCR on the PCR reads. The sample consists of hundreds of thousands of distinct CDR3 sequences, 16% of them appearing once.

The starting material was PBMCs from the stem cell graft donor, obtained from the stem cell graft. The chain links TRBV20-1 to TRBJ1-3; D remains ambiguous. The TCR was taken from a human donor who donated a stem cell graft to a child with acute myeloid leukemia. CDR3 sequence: CSAPAYNSGNTIYF. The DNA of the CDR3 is TGCAGTGCCCCGGCCTATAATTCTGGAAACACCATATATTTT.